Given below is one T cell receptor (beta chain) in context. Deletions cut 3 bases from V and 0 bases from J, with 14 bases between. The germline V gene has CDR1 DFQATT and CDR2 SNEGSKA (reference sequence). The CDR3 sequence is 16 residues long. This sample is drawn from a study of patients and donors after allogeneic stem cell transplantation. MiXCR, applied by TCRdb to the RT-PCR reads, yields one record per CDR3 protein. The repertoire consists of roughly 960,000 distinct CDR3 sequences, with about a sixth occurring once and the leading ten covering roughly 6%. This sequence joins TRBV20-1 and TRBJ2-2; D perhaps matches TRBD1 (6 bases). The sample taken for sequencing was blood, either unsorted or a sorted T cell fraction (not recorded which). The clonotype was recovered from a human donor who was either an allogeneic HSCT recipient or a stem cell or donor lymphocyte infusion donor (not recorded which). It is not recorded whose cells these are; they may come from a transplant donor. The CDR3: CSARGKDRANTGELFF. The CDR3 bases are TGCAGTGCTAGGGGGAAGGACAGAGCGAACACCGGGGAGCTGTTTTTT.